These T cell receptor beta chains were read from a single sample in a study of human T cells and chemical hapten exposure. TCRdb reprocessed the RACE reads with MiXCR, giving one entry per CDR3 protein. Of around 300,000 distinct CDR3 sequences listed, 5.5% are singletons. This sample comprised whole blood, obtained in connection with sensitization to the hapten diphenylcyclopropenone (DPC). The receptors were gathered from a woman between 18 and 29 years old with alopecia areata. Some clones in this sample may be carry-over from other donors' samples. The conserved cysteine and the conserved F or W are not part of the CDR3 here. A clone size is listed for some rows: how often the clone was seen (once, few, many), or a class if it is expanded.

v_call cdr3_length clone_size cdr3_aa
TRBV19 14 many ASSIARGSSYNEQF
TRBV20-1 12 NA SVAAGGTGNTIY
TRBV6-2/TRBV6-3 11 many ASSRQSNYGYT
TRBV29-1 10 NA SYGQNTDTQY
TRBV5-1 13 NA ASSNGAPAYNEQF
TRBV29-1 10 few SVGRPQETQY
TRBV25-1 10 NA ASLDYHTEAF
TRBV20-1 10 NA SAAGRNTEAF
TRBV12-3/TRBV12-4 14 NA ASSDGTGLVGEKLF
TRBV7-8 16 many ASSLARGRRQDYQPQH
TRBV9 13 many ASSGGTSGLETQY
TRBV28 10 many ASSPPDYGYT
TRBV6-5 13 NA ASSYSRGAGTEAF
TRBV2 12 NA ASLPDRASEKLF
TRBV3-1 13 NA ASSQTGTGNQPQH
TRBV12-3/TRBV12-4 16 many ASSLYSGGARFTGELF
TRBV6-6 13 NA ASSYSRGNRNEQF
TRBV6-5 11 many ASIGTGDYGYT
TRBV3-1 13 many ASSQRRAGRQPQH
TRBV27 12 many ASSYRGQYYGYT
TRBV5-1 13 NA ASQQLAVATDTQY
TRBV6-6 11 few ASRDRGHSPLH
TRBV6-2/TRBV6-3 14 NA ASSYYQGGSNQPQH
TRBV6-2/TRBV6-3 13 few ASRPLGQGAPTAF
TRBV25-1 13 many ASSESRTGSETQY
TRBV12-3/TRBV12-4 14 NA ASSRGGDRVNTEAF
TRBV12-3/TRBV12-4 12 many ASSLAQGGDTQY
TRBV24-1 12 NA ATSDLDATDTQY
TRBV5-1 13 many ASSLVLGASPEAF
TRBV5-1 11 few ASNAAENTEAF
TRBV20-1 11 many SALRTGGVAQH
TRBV4-1 11 few ASSGLPGNEQF
TRBV6-4 12 NA ASSDRGPNSPLH
TRBV7-8 15 NA ASSYHTGTGGLDEQF
TRBV4-3 11 NA ASSQDKVSPLH
TRBV10-3 11 once AISPGTDVEQY
TRBV10-3 11 many AISTGENTEAF
TRBV6-6 13 many ASSTSGGPSYEQY
TRBV4-2 13 NA ASSQELAGTDTQY
TRBV20-1 14 NA SAAGTGAGGNYGYT
TRBV20-1 11 many SAPGLVFDEQF
TRBV3-1 17 many ASSRLQGGSSKNTDTQY
TRBV27 13 many ASRRHLDSNQPQH
TRBV3-1 16 NA ASQQRTKRGQGTYEQY
TRBV29-1 11 many SNGGGRTDTQY
TRBV2 12 few ASSEGRGGEKLF
TRBV3-1 17 NA ASSQVPRDRGRINYGYT
TRBV3-1 13 NA ASSQVGRGGETQY
TRBV7-2 12 few ASSPGGRVYEQF
TRBV7-9 11 NA AGTSGVSHEQY
TRBV10-3 12 few ATRQAPMNTEAF
TRBV2 9 NA AGQVNTEAF
TRBV5-1 14 few ASSLAAAVGTDTQY
TRBV7-9 13 NA ASSLAGGRNTEAF
TRBV24-1 10 many ATSARNNEQY
TRBV6-5 12 NA ASSRDRAMGGYT
TRBV20-1 15 NA SARSQPGALSGNTIY
TRBV5-1 15 NA ASSLEPGAANTGELF
TRBV27 12 NA ASRTSGLTDTQY
TRBV18 11 many ASSPGTIYGYT